This TCR beta chain was obtained from a study of early T cells in non-severe SARS-CoV-2 infection. Study context: Unpaired chains resulted from sequencing bulk RNA of unsorted whole blood.

Researchers attached unique molecular identifiers to individual cDNA molecules. One entry per CDR3 protein, called by TCRdb with MiXCR from the 5' RACE reads. There are more than 90,000 distinct CDR3 sequences in the sample; roughly 11% occur only once, and approximately 5% lies in the top ten. In this sample, this clonotype turned up a few times. This CDR3 has 14 residues. Germline assignment: CDR1 SNHLY and CDR2 FYNNEI. The ends lost 5 bases at V and 5 bases at J; junction bases unmatched: 5. The rearrangement links TRBV2 to TRBJ1-5; 8 positions agree with TRBD1. The TCR sequence derives from an adult who was a healthcare worker with PCR-confirmed SARS-CoV-2 infection or an uninfected control (not recorded which). Sequenced material: whole blood. CDR3 amino acids: CASSIDRGHQPQHF. As DNA, the CDR3 is TGTGCCAGCAGTATTGACAGGGGACATCAGCCCCAGCATTTT.